These 31 T cell receptor beta chains share one sample of origin, sequenced in a study of beta chain features in type 1 diabetes. The investigators reverse transcribed all of the isolated RNA, so they sequenced expressed TCRB transcripts. Method: immunoSEQ multiplex PCR; TCRdb's copy keeps in-frame clones and lacks some. Of 150,000 or so clones in the sample, about 51% are singletons; the top ten hold around 0.45%. The sample taken for sequencing was Tregs from blood. The receptors were sampled from a man aged 18 to 29 in good health.

V is TRBV5-6 and J is TRBJ2-7, with a possible D match to TRBD1 (6 bases). The ends were cut back, 6 bases at V and 5 bases at J, with 12 bases in the middle. The CDR3 sequence is 12 residues long. CDR1 and CDR2 (germline): SGHDT, YYEEEE. CDR3 amino acids: CASKDRGDEQYF. The DNA of the CDR3 is TGTGCCAGCAAGGACAGAGGGGACGAGCAGTACTTC. Using reference TRBV5-6 and TRBJ2-7 for the parts outside the CDR3, the full variable domain is DAGVTQSPTHLIKTRGQQVTLRCSPKSGHDTVSWYQQALGQGPQFIFQYYEEEERQRGNFPDRFSGHQFPNYSSELNVNALLLGDSALYLCASKDRGDEQYFGPGTRLTVT.

The chain employs TRBV6-1 and TRBJ1-1; possible D gene TRBD1, 5 bases. This CDR3 has 11 amino acids. The germline gives CDR1 MNHNS, CDR2 SASEGT. V lost 7 bases and J 7 bases, leaving 10 bases between the germline ends. The CDR3 sequence is CASNRQGEAFF. CDR3 coding DNA: TGTGCCAGCAACAGGCAAGGTGAAGCTTTCTTT.

The chain couples TRBV19 to TRBJ2-1, with D possibly matching TRBD2 (7 bases). This CDR3 is 15 amino acids long. Trimming pared 7 bases from V and 5 bases from J, leaving 18 bases between. Germline CDR1 LNHDA, CDR2 SQIVND (reference sequence). As DNA, the CDR3 is TGTGCCAGTACCTCTTTCCAGCGGGACAACAATGAGCAGTTCTTC. It encodes CASTSFQRDNNEQFF.

This clone was picked up a small number of times. V and J are TRBV4-3 and TRBJ2-7, with D possibly being TRBD1 (5 bases). The length of the CDR3 is 13 residues. The V gene's germline CDR1 is LGHNA and CDR2 YSLEER. The ends were cut back, 0 bases at V and 4 bases at J, with 7 bases in the middle. The CDR3 loop is CASSQDQGYEQYF. CDR3 nucleotides: TGCGCCAGCAGCCAAGACCAGGGTTACGAGCAGTACTTC.

This clone appeared a few times. This chain links TRBV10-3 with TRBJ2-2, with 11 bases fitting TRBD2. With 7 bases clipped from V and 8 bases from J, the junction kept 6 bases outside the gene matches. The CDR3 covers 14 residues. CDR1 is ENHRY and CDR2 is SYGVKD in the germline V gene. The DNA of the CDR3 is TGTGCCATCACCGGGACTAGCGGTGGGGGGGAGCTGTTTTTT. Translated, it gives CAITGTSGGGELFF.

This chain connects TRBV11-2 to TRBJ2-1, with 11 bases fitting TRBD2. J gave up 6 bases and V 2 bases, and 15 bases lay outside the gene matches. The length of the CDR3 is 19 residues. Per the germline V gene, CDR1 is SGHAT and CDR2 is FQNNGV. The CDR3 here is CASSLRQGNPSGGINEQFF. The DNA for the CDR3 is TGTGCCAGCAGCTTAAGGCAGGGAAACCCTAGCGGGGGGATCAATGAGCAGTTCTTC.

This clone was recorded a few times. The chain recombines TRBV4-3 with TRBJ2-3; 7 positions agree with TRBD1. Germline lookup yields CDR1 LGHNA and CDR2 YSLEER. V shed 4 bases, J shed 0 bases, and the junction held 4 bases outside the gene matches. The length of the CDR3 is 15 residues. CDR3 nucleotides: TGCGCCAGCAGCCTTGACAGGGTTAGCACAGATACGCAGTATTTT. Amino acid sequence: CASSLDRVSTDTQYF.

The V and J genes are TRBV7-9 and TRBJ2-7; TRBD1 is a possible D gene (5 bases). Germline CDR1 and CDR2: SEHNR and FQNEAQ (reference sequence). Trimming left V 5 bases short and J 5 bases short, with 19 bases between. The CDR3 contains 15 residues. The CDR3 DNA follows: TGTGCCAGCAGCCTTCACCGGGCAGGGTCCCACGAGCAGTACTTC. Protein product: CASSLHRAGSHEQYF.

The CDR3 reads CSVSIRTELFF. The CDR3 coding sequence is TGCAGCGTTTCCATCAGGACAGAACTGTTTTTT. The chain couples TRBV29-1 to TRBJ1-4; TRBD1 might be the D (6 bases). The CDR3 length is 11 residues. V was pared by 5 bases and J by 12 bases, with 13 bases between. From germline, CDR1 is SQVTM and CDR2 ANQGSEA.

V is TRBV7-2 and J is TRBJ2-3; TRBD2 matches at 9 bases. This CDR3 comprises 16 residues. Germline CDR1 SGHTA, CDR2 FQGNSA. Trimming at V came to 1 base and at J to 1 base, leaving 3 bases not matched to a gene. The CDR3 coding sequence is TGTGCCAGCAGCTTAGGGGTAGCGGGAGGCACAGATACGCAGTATTTT. This gives the protein CASSLGVAGGTDTQYF.

The chain carries TRBV25-1 and TRBJ2-1, with a possible D match to TRBD1 (6 bases). Germline values: CDR1 MGHDK, CDR2 SYGVNS. The V gene lost 0 bases and the J gene lost 5 bases, with 8 bases spanning the gap. The CDR3 is 14 amino acids. CDR3 in DNA: TGTGCCAGCAGTGAATACGGGACAAACAATGAGCAGTTCTTC. Translation gives CASSEYGTNNEQFF.

V gene TRBV30 combines with J gene TRBJ1-1; D uncertain. V was cut by 3 bases and J by 5 bases, with 10 bases left in between. Germline V lookup: CDR1 GTSNPN, CDR2 SVGIG (reference sequence). The CDR3 sequence is 12 residues long. The CDR3 reads CAWRDWGTEAFF. The CDR3 DNA reads TGTGCCTGGAGGGACTGGGGAACTGAAGCTTTCTTT. Complete variable domain (other parts from reference TRBV30 and TRBJ1-1): SQTIHQWPATLVQPVGSPLSLECTVEGTSNPNLYWYRQAAGRGLQLLFYSVGIGQISSEVPQNLSASRPQDRQFILSSKKLLLSDSGFYLCAWRDWGTEAFFGQGTRLTVV.

The rearrangement joins TRBV5-1 to TRBJ1-4; 10 bases are shared with TRBD1. Germline CDR1 is SGHRS and CDR2 is YFSETQ. V was pared by 3 bases and J by 7 bases, with 6 bases of the junction left unmatched. The CDR3 is 15 amino acids. This chain's CDR3 is CASSWGQGNSEKLFF. The CDR3 DNA is TGCGCCAGCAGCTGGGGACAGGGGAATAGTGAAAAACTGTTTTTT.

This clone came up a few times. The chain employs TRBV28 and TRBJ2-3; D might be TRBD2 (5 bases). Trimming cost V 1 base and J 2 bases, with 10 bases left between them. CDR3 size: 15 residues. The germline CDR1 and CDR2 sequences are MDHEN and SYDVKM. The CDR3 region is CASSLSADHTDTQYF. In DNA form, the CDR3 reads TGTGCCAGCAGTTTATCAGCGGACCACACAGATACGCAGTATTTT. Drawing the rest from reference TRBV28 and TRBJ2-3, the complete variable domain is DVKVTQSSRYLVKRTGEKVFLECVQDMDHENMFWYRQDPGLGLRLIYFSYDVKMKEKGDIPEGYSVSREKKERFSLILESASTNQTSMYLCASSLSADHTDTQYFGPGTRLTVL.

The chain carries TRBV28 and TRBJ1-5, with D unclear. The germline V gene encodes CDR1 MDHEN and CDR2 SYDVKM. Deletions cut 3 bases from V and 0 bases from J, with 18 bases between. The CDR3 is made up of 18 amino acids. The CDR3 region has the DNA TGTGCCAGCAGTTTTGGGCTCTTCTCGGATTATAGCAATCAGCCCCAGCATTTT. It is translated as CASSFGLFSDYSNQPQHF.

In this sample, this clone turned up a few times. The chain couples TRBV4-2 to TRBJ1-1, with 8 bases fitting TRBD1. V lost 1 base and J lost 4; bases outside the gene matches: 8. The germline gives CDR1 LGHNA, CDR2 YNFKEQ. This CDR3 region has 16 residues. The CDR3 is CASSQGTGRWFTEAFF. CDR3 nucleotide sequence: TGTGCCAGCAGCCAAGGGACAGGGAGGTGGTTCACTGAAGCTTTCTTT.

This clone was observed a handful of times. The V gene is TRBV5-1, the J gene TRBJ2-1; 7 nucleotides align to TRBD2. V trimming: 0 bases; J trimming: 7 bases; junction bases outside the gene matches: 4. CDR1 and CDR2 from the germline V gene are SGHRS and YFSETQ. This CDR3 region has 14 residues. CDR3 protein: CASSLGSSGNEQFF. CDR3 nucleotide sequence: TGCGCCAGCAGCTTGGGCTCTAGCGGAAATGAGCAGTTCTTC.

This clone was seen a handful of times. The chain has TRBV18 and TRBJ2-1; 11 bases agree with TRBD2. Germline lookup yields CDR1 KGHSH and CDR2 LQKENI. This CDR3 region has 16 residues. The V segment lost 0 bases and the J segment 6 bases; nucleotides outside the gene matches: 4. For the CDR3, the DNA is TGTGCCAGCTCACCACCCTCGCTAGCGGGAGGCAATGAGCAGTTCTTC. This gives the protein CASSPPSLAGGNEQFF.

This clone was counted only a few times. V gene TRBV6-1 combines with J gene TRBJ2-3; TRBD1 matches 7 bases. This CDR3 region has 14 residues. Germline-derived CDR1 and CDR2 are MNHNS and SASEGT. V gave up 6 bases and J gave up 7 bases; unmatched junction bases: 10. CDR3 nucleotides: TGTGCCAGCAGCTCGCTAGGGACAGTCAATACGCAGTATTTT. Translating it yields CASSSLGTVNTQYF.

V and J are TRBV7-9 and TRBJ2-4; 9 bases agree with TRBD2. Germline assignment: CDR1 SEHNR and CDR2 FQNEAQ (reference sequence). The V gene end was trimmed by 3 bases and the J gene end by 0 bases; junction bases not matched to a gene: 6. The CDR3 length is 17 residues. The CDR3 region is CASSFMTSGLAKNIQYF. DNA for the CDR3: TGTGCCAGCAGCTTTATGACTAGCGGACTAGCCAAAAACATTCAGTACTTC.

The chain couples TRBV11-3 to TRBJ1-3; TRBD1 matches at 7 bases. Trimming at V came to 3 bases and at J to 2 bases, leaving 4 bases not matched to a gene. The germline V gene has CDR1 SGHNT and CDR2 YENEEA. The CDR3 extends over 15 amino acids. The CDR3 DNA follows: TGTGCCAGCAGCTTCTACAGGGGACCTGGAAACACCATATATTTT. This codes for CASSFYRGPGNTIYF.

This clone was seen a single time. The chain uses TRBV5-8 and TRBJ2-5; 7 nucleotides agree with TRBD1. This CDR3 is built from 16 residues. After removal of 1 base from V and 1 base from J, the junction contained 7 bases not matched to a gene. Looked up from germline, CDR1 is SGHTS and CDR2 is YDEGEE. CDR3 bases: TGTGCCAGCAGCTTGTTATCGGCAGGGGGCCAAGAGACCCAGTACTTC. Protein sequence: CASSLLSAGGQETQYF.

This clone has only a few counts. The chain employs TRBV29-1 and TRBJ2-5; possible D gene TRBD2, 6 bases. Deletions cut 7 bases from V and 5 bases from J, with 14 bases between. The germline V gene has CDR1 SQVTM and CDR2 ANQGSEA. The CDR3 is 12 residues long. The DNA of the CDR3 is TGCAGCGGCTCACGGGAGACCGAGACCCAGTACTTC. Translating gives CSGSRETETQYF.

This clone was counted between two and nine times. The chain couples TRBV6-5 to TRBJ1-1, with D possibly matching TRBD1 (5 bases). Germline V gene sequence: CDR1 MNHEY, CDR2 SVGAGI. This CDR3 comprises 14 residues. Trimming took 1 base from V and 3 from J, leaving 9 bases between them. CDR3 DNA: TGTGCCAGCAGTTACTGGGGCAGGGACACTGAAGCTTTCTTT. It specifies CASSYWGRDTEAFF.

This clone appeared a few times. This chain links TRBV5-1 with TRBJ2-5; TRBD2 matches at 11 bases. Germline loops: CDR1 SGHRS, CDR2 YFSETQ. Trimming cost V 0 bases and J 2 bases; bases outside gene matches: 3. The CDR3 contains 16 residues. CDR3 sequence (DNA): TGCGCCAGCAGCTTGGCCGGGACTAGCGGTCAAGAGACCCAGTACTTC. Its protein product is CASSLAGTSGQETQYF.

The CDR3 region is CASSPLRQGASPLHF. CDR3 in DNA: TGTGCCAGCAGCCCACTCCGACAGGGAGCGTCACCCCTCCACTTT. This chain connects TRBV6-5 to TRBJ1-6, with TRBD1 identical over 7 bases. Germline values: CDR1 MNHEY, CDR2 SVGAGI. This CDR3 is 15 amino acids long. The junction had 12 bases not matched to a gene; V was cut back by 6 bases and J by 10 bases.

This CDR3 reads CASSLDRSSYNEQFF. DNA for the CDR3: TGTGCCAGCAGCTTGGATCGTAGCTCCTACAATGAGCAGTTCTTC. The chain carries TRBV5-5 and TRBJ2-1, with D unclear. The CDR3 has 15 residues. V was trimmed by 0 bases and J by 0 bases, leaving 7 bases between them. Germline CDR1 is SGHKS and CDR2 is YYEKEE (reference sequence).

This clone has just a few counts. V is TRBV7-8 and J is TRBJ1-6; 7 nucleotides align to TRBD1. Germline CDR1 SGHVS, CDR2 FQNEAQ. The CDR3 consists of 15 residues. With 5 bases clipped from V and 10 bases from J, the junction kept 11 bases outside the gene matches. The CDR3: CASSVTGTEGSPLHF. The CDR3 DNA sequence: TGTGCCAGCAGCGTTACCGGGACAGAGGGATCACCCCTCCACTTT.

The genes are TRBV30 and TRBJ1-1; no clear D gene. This CDR3 region has 13 residues. Trimming cost V 3 bases and J 1 base, with 9 bases left between them. Germline V CDR1 and CDR2: GTSNPN, SVGIG (reference sequence). CDR3 in DNA: TGTGCCTGGAGGAGGAGGCGGAACACTGAAGCTTTCTTT. Translated: CAWRRRRNTEAFF.

This clone showed up just a few times. The V gene is TRBV9, the J gene TRBJ2-1, with 10 positions matching TRBD2. This CDR3 comprises 15 residues. Trimming at V came to 3 bases and at J to 0 bases, leaving 0 bases not matched to a gene. In germline, CDR1 is SGDLS, CDR2 YYNGEE. This CDR3 reads CASSERGGSYNEQFF. The CDR3 nucleotides are TGTGCCAGCAGCGAGCGGGGGGGCTCCTACAATGAGCAGTTCTTC.

The chain couples TRBV18 to TRBJ1-1; unclear D gene. The CDR3 contains 14 residues. Germline values: CDR1 KGHSH, CDR2 LQKENI. Trimming left V 3 bases short and J 6 bases short, with 14 bases between. This CDR3 reads CASSPQSGGSEAFF. CDR3 sequence (DNA): TGTGCCAGCTCACCCCAGAGTGGCGGTTCTGAAGCTTTCTTT.